Each of the 2 T cell receptor beta chains below was sequenced from the same sample in a study of T cell responses to AZD1222 COVID-19 vaccine. Clones were read by immunoSEQ multiplex PCR, and TCRdb kept only the in-frame ones, dropping some. This sample carries approximately 100,000 clones, around 87% of them seen once, and the ten largest clones take 10%. Sample: peripheral blood, taken 28 days after the second AZD1222 dose. These receptors came from an adult who received the AZD1222 COVID-19 vaccine.

The J gene is TRBJ2-7, the V gene TRBV6-2 or TRBV6-3; D gene uncertain. Trimming shortened V by 4 bases and J by 2 bases, and 18 bases separated the two germline ends. Germline V gives CDR1 MNHEY, CDR2 SVGEGT. This CDR3 has 16 residues. CDR3 nucleotide sequence: TGTGCCAGCAGTTCCCCGACGGAGTCCATAGCCTACGAGCAGTACTTC. As protein: CASSSPTESIAYEQYF.

This clone turned up a few times. The chain carries TRBV9 and TRBJ2-2; D is perhaps TRBD2 (5 bases). Trimming took 0 bases from V and 7 from J, leaving 13 bases between them. The CDR3 runs to 15 residues. The germline CDR1 and CDR2 sequences are SGDLS and YYNGEE. CDR3 DNA sequence: TGTGCCAGCAGCGTAGCCCCTAGCTGGGTCGGGGAGCTGTTTTTT. Translation gives CASSVAPSWVGELFF.